These T cell receptor beta chains were read from a single sample in a study of CD8+ T cells in alopecia areata. Here immunoSEQ multiplex PCR was the method, and the copy in TCRdb shows in-frame clones only, minus some. The repertoire has 190,000 or so clones, roughly three fifths of them found once; the top ten carry 10% to 15%. The sample here was CD8+ T cells sorted from blood, taken at week 24, from a patient treated with tofacitinib. These receptors were obtained from a human donor with alopecia areata. The CDR3 runs from the conserved cysteine through the conserved F or W. The order of the fields is D gene, V gene, clone size, J gene, CDR3 DNA, CDR3 protein. The D gene is left open where the match is weak. The size of a clone is reported for some rows only, either as once, few or many, or as a class for expanded clones.

D: TRBD1; V: TRBV19; size: -; J: TRBJ1-5; DNA: TGTGCCACCTCTGACAGGGGTCAGCCCCAGCATTTT; CDR3: CATSDRGQPQHF
D: TRBD2; V: TRBV7-9; size: -; J: TRBJ2-3; DNA: TGTGCCAGCAGCTACCCCTCGGGGACTAGCGGGGGGCCCACAGATACGCAGTATTTT; CDR3: CASSYPSGTSGGPTDTQYF
D: -; V: TRBV30; size: -; J: TRBJ2-3; DNA: TGTGCCCTCCGAAAGGTGGCGGCCGGGGCTTCGCGAGATACGCAGTATTTT; CDR3: CALRKVAAGASRDTQYF
D: -; V: TRBV7-9; size: -; J: TRBJ1-3; DNA: TGTGCCAGCAGCCCCTCGAGTTACACCATATATTTT; CDR3: CASSPSSYTIYF
D: -; V: TRBV29-1; size: once; J: TRBJ1-2; DNA: TGCAGCGTTGCCTGGTACTATGGCTACACCTTC; CDR3: CSVAWYYGYTF
D: -; V: TRBV7-9; size: few; J: TRBJ1-1; DNA: TGTGCCAGCAGCTTTACAGGGAAGGGGACTGAAGCTTTCTTT; CDR3: CASSFTGKGTEAFF
D: -; V: TRBV7-8; size: -; J: TRBJ2-5; DNA: TGTGCCAGCAGCTACTTGGGACCTACGGAGACCCAGTACTTC; CDR3: CASSYLGPTETQYF
D: -; V: TRBV7-2; size: -; J: TRBJ2-5; DNA: TGTGCCAGCAGGGAGGGGGGGGAGACCCAGTACTTC; CDR3: CASREGGETQYF
D: TRBD1; V: TRBV4-1; size: -; J: TRBJ2-2; DNA: TGCGCCAGCAGCCAAGCCAGAGACAGGGTTACTAGCGGGGAGCTGTTTTTT; CDR3: CASSQARDRVTSGELFF
D: -; V: TRBV7-9; size: many; J: TRBJ1-4; DNA: TGTGCCAGCAGCTTAGACGGCCTGAAGGACGAAAAACTGTTTTTT; CDR3: CASSLDGLKDEKLFF
D: -; V: TRBV29-1; size: -; J: TRBJ2-2; DNA: TGCAGCGTTGAGGACAAAGGGGGAGTTGGGGTCACCGGGGAGCTGTTTTTT; CDR3: CSVEDKGGVGVTGELFF
D: TRBD1; V: TRBV6-5; size: few; J: TRBJ1-5; DNA: TGTGCCAGCAGTTACATACAGGGGAATCAGCCCCAGCATTTT; CDR3: CASSYIQGNQPQHF
D: -; V: TRBV30; size: few; J: TRBJ2-1; DNA: TGTGCCTGGAGTCTCGGCTACTCCTACAATGAGCAGTTCTTC; CDR3: CAWSLGYSYNEQFF
D: -; V: TRBV6-5; size: -; J: TRBJ2-3; DNA: TGTGCCAGCGGGGAGGAGGGGATAAGCACAGATACGCAGTATTTT; CDR3: CASGEEGISTDTQYF
D: -; V: TRBV4-1; size: few; J: TRBJ1-1; DNA: TGCGCCAGCAGCCAAGATTGGGGGGATTCCACTGAAGCTTTCTTT; CDR3: CASSQDWGDSTEAFF
D: TRBD2; V: TRBV30; size: -; J: TRBJ2-1; DNA: TGTGCCTGGAGGGCTAGCGGGTACAATGAGCAGTTCTTC; CDR3: CAWRASGYNEQFF
D: TRBD1; V: TRBV4-1; size: few; J: TRBJ2-7; DNA: TGCGCCAGCAGCCAACGGACAGGCCTCTCCTACGAGCAGTACTTC; CDR3: CASSQRTGLSYEQYF
D: -; V: TRBV5-1; size: -; J: TRBJ1-1; DNA: TGCGCCAGCAGCGATCCCTTAGGAGTAGGGGCAGGGAGAGCGAACACTGAAGCTTTCTTT; CDR3: CASSDPLGVGAGRANTEAFF
D: -; V: TRBV5-5; size: -; J: TRBJ1-5; DNA: TGTGCCAGCAGCTTGGCGGCGGATTATCAGCCCCAGCATTTT; CDR3: CASSLAADYQPQHF
D: -; V: TRBV4-1; size: -; J: TRBJ2-3; DNA: TGCGCCAGCAGCCAAGATGATGACCTGGGGGGCACAGATACGCAGTATTTT; CDR3: CASSQDDDLGGTDTQYF
D: -; V: TRBV29-1; size: -; J: TRBJ1-1; DNA: TGCAGCGATAGGGGTGGGGGTGAAGCTTTCTTT; CDR3: CSDRGGGEAFF
D: -; V: TRBV11-2; size: -; J: TRBJ1-1; DNA: TGTGCCAGCAGCTTAGGACTGGGCACTGAAGCTTTCTTT; CDR3: CASSLGLGTEAFF
D: -; V: TRBV5-6; size: -; J: TRBJ1-3; DNA: TGTGCCAGCAGTTTCGGCCAGTATGGAAACACCATATATTTT; CDR3: CASSFGQYGNTIYF
D: -; V: TRBV25-1; size: -; J: TRBJ1-6; DNA: TGTGCCAGCAGTTCCGTGCAGCGGGATTCACCCCTCCACTTT; CDR3: CASSSVQRDSPLHF
D: -; V: TRBV4-2; size: few; J: TRBJ1-1; DNA: TGTGCCAGCAGCCAACTTCTCGGAGGGGCCACTGAAGCTTTCTTT; CDR3: CASSQLLGGATEAFF
D: -; V: TRBV11-2; size: once; J: TRBJ2-7; DNA: TGTGCCAGCAGCTTAGGGTACGGGGGTGGGGAGCAGTACTTC; CDR3: CASSLGYGGGEQYF
D: -; V: TRBV1; size: few; J: TRBJ1-5; DNA: TGCACCAGCAGCCAAGTCAAATGGGCAAGGCGGAGCAATCAGCCCCAGCATTTT; CDR3: CTSSQVKWARRSNQPQHF
D: -; V: TRBV2; size: once; J: TRBJ2-1; DNA: TGTGCCAGCAGTGACACAGAGAGCTACAATGAGCAGTTCTTC; CDR3: CASSDTESYNEQFF
D: -; V: TRBV9; size: few; J: TRBJ2-3; DNA: TGTGCCAGCAGCGTAGTGGCCACGCTAAGCACAGATACGCAGTATTTT; CDR3: CASSVVATLSTDTQYF